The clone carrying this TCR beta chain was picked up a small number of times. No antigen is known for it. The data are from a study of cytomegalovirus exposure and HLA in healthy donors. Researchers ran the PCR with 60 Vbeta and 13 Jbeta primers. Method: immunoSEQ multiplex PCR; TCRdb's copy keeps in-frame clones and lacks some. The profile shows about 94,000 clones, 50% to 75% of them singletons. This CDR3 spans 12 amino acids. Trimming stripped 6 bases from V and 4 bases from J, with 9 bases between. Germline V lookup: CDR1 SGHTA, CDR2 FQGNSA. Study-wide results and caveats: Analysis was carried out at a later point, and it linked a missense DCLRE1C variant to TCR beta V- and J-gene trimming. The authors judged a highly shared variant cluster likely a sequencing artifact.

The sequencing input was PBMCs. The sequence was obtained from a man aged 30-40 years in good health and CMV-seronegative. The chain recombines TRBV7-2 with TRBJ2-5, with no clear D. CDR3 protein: CASSLAGETQYF. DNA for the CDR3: TGTGCCAGCAGTCTGGCTGGAGAGACCCAGTACTTC.